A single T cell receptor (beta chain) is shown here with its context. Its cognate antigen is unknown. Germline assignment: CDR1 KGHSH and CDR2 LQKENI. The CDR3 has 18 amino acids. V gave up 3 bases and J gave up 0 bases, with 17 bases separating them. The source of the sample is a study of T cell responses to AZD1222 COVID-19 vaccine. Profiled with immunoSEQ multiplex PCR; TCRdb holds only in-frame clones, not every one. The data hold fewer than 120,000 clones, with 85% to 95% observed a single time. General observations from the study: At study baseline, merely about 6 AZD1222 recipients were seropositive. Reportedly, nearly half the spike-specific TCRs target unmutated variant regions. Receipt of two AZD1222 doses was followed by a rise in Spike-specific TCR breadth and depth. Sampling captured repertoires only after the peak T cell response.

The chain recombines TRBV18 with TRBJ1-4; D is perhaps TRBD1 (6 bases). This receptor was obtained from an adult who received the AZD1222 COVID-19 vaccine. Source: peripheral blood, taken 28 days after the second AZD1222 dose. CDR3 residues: CASSPLGQDSTTNEKLFF. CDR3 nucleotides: TGTGCCAGCTCACCGTTGGGCCAGGACAGCACAACTAATGAAAAACTGTTTTTT. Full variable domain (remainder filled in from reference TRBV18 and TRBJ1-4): NAGVMQNPRHLVRRRGQEARLRCSPMKGHSHVYWYRQLPEEGLKFMVYLQKENIIDESGMPKERFSAEFPKEGPSILRIQQVVRGDSAAYFCASSPLGQDSTTNEKLFFGSGTQLSVL.